The 5 T cell receptor beta chains below were found in one sample sequenced in a study of blood T cell repertoires in COVID-19 (dated by TCRdb to the early 2020s). Libraries were built with the immunoSEQ multiplex PCR assay. Entries here come from immuneACCESS through TCRdb and include only in-frame sequences with V and J called. Some clones fail to appear in such tables; in the studies checked, an unresolved V gene covers under half of the shortfall, and the cause of the remainder is unknown. In all, the sample holds around 430,000 clones, and approximately 88% of those were seen once. Roughly 12% of the sample comes from the top ten. Sequenced sample: peripheral blood. Receptor source: a woman between 45 and 60 years old with COVID-19, enrolled during active disease.

The chain employs TRBV5-4 and TRBJ2-7, with D perhaps matching TRBD1 (5 bases). CDR3 length: 14 residues. The V gene's germline CDR1 is SGHNT and CDR2 YYREEE (reference sequence). V gave up 4 bases and J gave up 0 bases, with 11 bases separating them. DNA for the CDR3: TGTGCCAGCAGCCCCCAGACAGACTCCTACGAGCAGTACTTC. It yields the protein CASSPQTDSYEQYF.

This clone came up a few times. This chain connects TRBV18 to TRBJ1-5; D might be TRBD1 (6 bases). The CDR3 has 16 residues. CDR1 is KGHSH, CDR2 LQKENI, per germline. Trimming took off 4 bases at V and 3 bases at J, with 16 bases between the two ends. CDR3 sequence reads: CASSREGGALNQPQHF. CDR3 bases: TGTGCCAGCTCACGGGAGGGGGGGGCCCTCAATCAGCCCCAGCATTTT.

The rearrangement joins TRBV10-3 to TRBJ2-3, with 7 positions matching TRBD2. The V and J ends lost 6 bases and 2 bases, in that order; junction bases with no gene match: 14. The CDR3 runs to 17 residues. CDR1 is ENHRY, CDR2 SYGVKD, per germline. CDR3 amino acids: CAISTASFSGHTDTQYF. The CDR3 DNA reads TGTGCCATCAGCACTGCGAGCTTTAGCGGGCACACAGATACGCAGTATTTT.

V usage is TRBV2 and J usage is TRBJ2-1; the match to TRBD1 covers 8 bases. Germline assignment: CDR1 SNHLY and CDR2 FYNNEI. V lost 3 bases to trimming and J lost 14 bases; unmatched junction nucleotides: 18. The length of the CDR3 is 16 residues. The CDR3 region is CASSDLGDRGLLRKFF. CDR3 nucleotides: TGTGCCAGCAGTGATTTAGGAGACAGGGGCCTCCTACGAAAGTTCTTC.

The CDR3 reads CATSDAGPRALASGANVLTF. CDR3 nucleotide sequence: TGTGCCACCAGTGATGCGGGCCCCCGGGCGTTGGCTAGTGGGGCCAACGTCCTGACTTTC. This chain connects TRBV24-1 to TRBJ2-6, with D possibly being TRBD2 (5 bases). V lost 3 bases and J lost 3, with 23 bases in between. Germline V gene data show CDR1 as KGHDR and CDR2 as SFDVKD. The CDR3 runs to 20 residues.